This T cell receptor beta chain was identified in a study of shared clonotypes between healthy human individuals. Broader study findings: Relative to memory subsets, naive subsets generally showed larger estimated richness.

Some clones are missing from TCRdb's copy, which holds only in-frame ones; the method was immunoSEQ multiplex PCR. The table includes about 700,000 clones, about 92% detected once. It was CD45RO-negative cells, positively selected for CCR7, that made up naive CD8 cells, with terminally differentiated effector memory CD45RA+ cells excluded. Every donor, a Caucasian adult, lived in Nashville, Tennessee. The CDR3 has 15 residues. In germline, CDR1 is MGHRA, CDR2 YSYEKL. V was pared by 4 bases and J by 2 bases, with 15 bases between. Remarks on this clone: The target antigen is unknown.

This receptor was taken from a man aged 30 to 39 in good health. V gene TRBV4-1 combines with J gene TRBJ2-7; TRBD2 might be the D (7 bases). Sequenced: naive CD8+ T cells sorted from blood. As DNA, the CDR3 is TGCGCCAGCAGCCTCCAGGCGGGGGCCCCCTACGAGCAGTACTTC. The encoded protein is CASSLQAGAPYEQYF.